Following are 17 T cell receptor beta chains from one sample sequenced in a study of cytomegalovirus exposure and HLA in healthy donors. Only in-frame clones appear in the TCRdb table, and some are missing; sequencing was by immunoSEQ multiplex PCR. The sample has roughly 150,000 clones; 88% are singletons. Sequencing was carried out using PBMCs. The receptors were gathered from a man aged 18 to 30 in good health and CMV-seronegative.

The V call is TRBV6-6, the J call TRBJ1-2, with no clear D. The CDR3 is 16 residues long. V lost 1 base and J lost 1, with 13 bases in between. Looked up from germline, CDR1 is MNHNY and CDR2 is SVGAGI (reference sequence). The CDR3 spells CASSYWISDFNYGYTF. The CDR3 region has the DNA TGTGCCAGCAGTTACTGGATTAGTGACTTTAACTATGGCTACACCTTC.

V is TRBV6-5 and J is TRBJ1-2, with D tentatively TRBD1 (5 bases). Germline V gene data show CDR1 as MNHEY and CDR2 as SVGAGI. The CDR3 is made up of 14 amino acids. Trimming took off 8 bases at V and 3 bases at J, with 16 bases between the two ends. As DNA, the CDR3 is TGTGCCAGCTCCCCCTCGACAGATCACTATGGCTACACCTTC. This sequence encodes CASSPSTDHYGYTF.

CDR3 sequence: CASSLGTYGSNSPLHF. DNA of the CDR3: TGTGCCAGCAGCCTAGGGACATACGGATCAAATTCACCCCTCCACTTT. The genes are TRBV7-2 and TRBJ1-6; possible D gene TRBD1, 6 bases. V lost 5 bases to trimming and J lost 7 bases, with 18 bases between them. This CDR3 is 16 amino acids long. Germline V lookup: CDR1 SGHTA, CDR2 FQGNSA.

J is TRBJ2-7 and V is TRBV2, with 8 bases matching TRBD1. J was trimmed by 0 bases and V by 8 bases; bases with no gene match: 6. The CDR3 is 14 amino acids. The germline CDR1 and CDR2 sequences are SNHLY and FYNNEI. The CDR3 nucleotides are TGTGCCAGCCAAGAGACAGGGGCCTCCTACGAGCAGTACTTC. Translation: CASQETGASYEQYF.

The chain joins TRBV9 to TRBJ2-1; D perhaps matches TRBD2 (6 bases). Germline V gene sequence: CDR1 SGDLS, CDR2 YYNGEE. This CDR3 is 15 amino acids long. Trimming took off 0 bases at V and 0 bases at J, with 7 bases between the two ends. CDR3 loop: CASSVETSSYNEQFF. The CDR3 coding sequence is TGTGCCAGCAGCGTAGAGACTAGCTCCTACAATGAGCAGTTCTTC. The complete variable domain, with remaining parts taken from reference TRBV9 and TRBJ2-1, reads DSGVTQTPKHLITATGQRVTLRCSPRSGDLSVYWYQQSLDQGLQFLIQYYNGEERAKGNILERFSAQQFPDLHSELNLSSLELGDSALYFCASSVETSSYNEQFFGPGTRLTVL.

The V call is TRBV5-1, the J call TRBJ1-5; 7 nucleotides align to TRBD1. Looked up from germline, CDR1 is SGHRS and CDR2 is YFSETQ. CDR3 length: 15 residues. The V segment lost 1 base and the J segment 5 bases; nucleotides outside the gene matches: 6. DNA of the CDR3: TGCGCCAGCAGCTTGACAGGGGTTGGTGATCAGCCCCAGCATTTT. The encoded protein is CASSLTGVGDQPQHF.

The CDR3: CASSSIGGTEAFF. The DNA for the CDR3 is TGTGCCAGCAGCTCCATAGGGGGAACTGAAGCTTTCTTT. The chain carries TRBV11-1 and TRBJ1-1; possibly TRBD1 for D (6 bases). Germline CDR1 and CDR2: SGHAT and FQDESV (reference sequence). The CDR3 extends over 13 amino acids. V lost 4 bases, J lost 5 bases, and 11 bases lay in between.

J is TRBJ1-2 and V is TRBV7-9; D is possibly TRBD1 (5 bases). In germline, CDR1 is SEHNR, CDR2 FQNEAQ (reference sequence). This CDR3 has 14 amino acids. Trimming stripped 4 bases from V and 4 bases from J, with 13 bases between. The CDR3 sequence is CASSYPTGSYGYTF. The CDR3 DNA is TGTGCCAGCAGCTACCCTACAGGCTCCTATGGCTACACCTTC.

The genes are TRBV2 and TRBJ1-2; weak D call: TRBD1 (6 bases). Germline V gene data show CDR1 as SNHLY and CDR2 as FYNNEI. This CDR3 spans 15 amino acids. Trimming stripped 5 bases from V and 6 bases from J, with 19 bases between. The CDR3 spells CASSFLRTDPDGYTF. CDR3 nucleotides: TGTGCCAGCAGTTTCTTGAGGACAGATCCGGATGGCTACACCTTC.

The V gene is TRBV5-1, the J gene TRBJ2-3, with TRBD2 matching over 10 bases. This CDR3 region has 16 residues. Germline V CDR1 and CDR2: SGHRS, YFSETQ. V lost 4 bases and J lost 2; bases outside the gene matches: 7. The CDR3 DNA reads as TGCGCCAGCAGCGCGGGACTAGCGCCCCTCACAGATACGCAGTATTTT. It codes for CASSAGLAPLTDTQYF.

This chain joins TRBV6-1 and TRBJ2-7; D remains unclear. The CDR3 has 11 residues. Germline values: CDR1 MNHNS, CDR2 SASEGT. The ends were cut back, 6 bases at V and 4 bases at J, with 7 bases in the middle. The CDR3 spells CASRQVYEQYF. As DNA, the CDR3 is TGTGCCAGCAGGCAGGTGTACGAGCAGTACTTC.

In DNA, the CDR3 is TGTGCCAGCAGCTTGGGGACAGGGGACCTTCCGAACACTGAAGCTTTCTTT. Translating it yields CASSLGTGDLPNTEAFF. The chain employs TRBV11-2 and TRBJ1-1; 10 nucleotides align to TRBD1. Trimming removed 3 bases from V and 1 base from J; junction bases left unmatched: 8. The CDR3 totals 17 residues. Germline loops: CDR1 SGHAT, CDR2 FQNNGV.

The chain combines TRBV7-6 with TRBJ1-6; no reliable D call. The CDR3 length is 15 residues. Looked up from germline, CDR1 is SGHVS and CDR2 is FNYEAQ. Trimming removed 1 base at V and 0 bases at J, with 4 bases between. CDR3 sequence (DNA): TGTGCCAGCAGCTTAGTGAGCTCCTATAATTCACCCCTCCACTTT. Amino acid sequence: CASSLVSSYNSPLHF.

This clone was seen only a few times. The chain combines TRBV19 with TRBJ2-5; a possible D gene is TRBD2 (6 bases). The CDR3 totals 12 residues. V was trimmed by 7 bases and J by 8 bases, leaving 14 bases between them. Germline-derived CDR1 and CDR2 are LNHDA and SQIVND (reference sequence). The chain's CDR3 is CASIGDGRTQYF. The CDR3 DNA sequence: TGTGCCAGTATCGGGGACGGGAGAACCCAGTACTTC.

The chain links TRBV7-6 to TRBJ2-1, with a weak D call TRBD2 (5 bases). The germline V gene encodes CDR1 SGHVS and CDR2 FNYEAQ. This CDR3 has 16 amino acids. With 5 bases removed from V and 2 bases from J, the gap between germline ends came to 16 bases. The CDR3 loop is CASSRSWAGAYNEQFF. As DNA, the CDR3 is TGTGCCAGCAGCCGTTCATGGGCGGGTGCCTACAATGAGCAGTTCTTC.

CDR3 amino acids: CASSYGRVDGYTF. The CDR3 nucleotides are TGTGCCAGCAGTTACGGCAGGGTAGATGGCTACACCTTC. This chain connects TRBV6-5 to TRBJ1-2; TRBD1 is a possible D gene (5 bases). CDR3 length equals 13 residues. V dropped 2 bases and J dropped 6 bases, with 10 bases sitting between them. Germline V gene lookup returns CDR1 MNHEY and CDR2 SVGAGI.

The rearrangement uses TRBV28 and TRBJ1-6; D gene ambiguous. Per the germline V gene, CDR1 is MDHEN and CDR2 is SYDVKM. This CDR3 has 15 amino acids. V lost 3 bases to trimming and J lost 10 bases, with 16 bases between them. CDR3 residues: CASSLMARYASPLHF. CDR3 coding DNA: TGTGCCAGCAGTTTGATGGCCAGGTACGCCTCACCCCTCCACTTT.